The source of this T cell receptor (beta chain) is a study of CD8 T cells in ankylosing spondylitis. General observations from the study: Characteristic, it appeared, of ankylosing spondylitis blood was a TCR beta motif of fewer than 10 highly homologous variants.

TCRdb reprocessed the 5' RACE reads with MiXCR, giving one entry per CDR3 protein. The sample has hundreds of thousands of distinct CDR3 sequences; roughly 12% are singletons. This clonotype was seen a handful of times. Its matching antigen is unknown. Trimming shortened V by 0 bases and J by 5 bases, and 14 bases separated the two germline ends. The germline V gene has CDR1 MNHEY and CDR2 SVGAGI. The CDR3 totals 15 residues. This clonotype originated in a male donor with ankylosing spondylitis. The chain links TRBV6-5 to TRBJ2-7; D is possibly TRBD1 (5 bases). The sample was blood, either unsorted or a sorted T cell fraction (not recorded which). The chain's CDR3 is CASSYSNGQVDEQYF. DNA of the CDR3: TGTGCCAGCAGTTACTCGAACGGACAAGTCGACGAGCAGTACTTC.